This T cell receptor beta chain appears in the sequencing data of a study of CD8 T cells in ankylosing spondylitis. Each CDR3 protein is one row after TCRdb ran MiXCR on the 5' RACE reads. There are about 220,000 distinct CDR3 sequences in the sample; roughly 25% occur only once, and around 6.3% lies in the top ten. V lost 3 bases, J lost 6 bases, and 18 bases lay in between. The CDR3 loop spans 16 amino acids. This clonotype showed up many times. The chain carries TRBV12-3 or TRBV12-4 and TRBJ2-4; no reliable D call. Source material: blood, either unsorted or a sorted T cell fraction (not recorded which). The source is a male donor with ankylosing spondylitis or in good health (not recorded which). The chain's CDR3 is CASSFGTNGRRNIQYF. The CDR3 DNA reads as TGTGCCAGCAGTTTCGGAACCAATGGTCGTAGAAACATTCAGTACTTC.